The next 26 T cell receptor beta chains were all read from a single sample in a study of T-cell memory formation after mild COVID-19. One entry per CDR3 protein, called by TCRdb with MiXCR from the 5' RACE reads. The sample holds hundreds of thousands of distinct CDR3 sequences, 16% seen once. The sequencing input was PBMCs or a T cell subset sorted from them (not recorded which). The receptor set was obtained from a man younger than 30 who had mild COVID-19 (a few samples of this study predate the infection). Cell type and time point are not known.

The CDR3 spells CASSPRGTGTDTQYF. The CDR3 bases are TGTGCCAGCAGTCCTCGCGGGACGGGCACAGATACGCAGTATTTT. The chain combines TRBV28 with TRBJ2-3; D might be TRBD2 (6 bases). Per germline, CDR1 MDHEN and CDR2 SYDVKM. Trimming cost V 5 bases and J 1 base, with 13 bases left between them. The CDR3 totals 15 residues. Supplemented by reference TRBV28 and TRBJ2-3, the full variable domain reads DVKVTQSSRYLVKRTGEKVFLECVQDMDHENMFWYRQDPGLGLRLIYFSYDVKMKEKGDIPEGYSVSREKKERFSLILESASTNQTSMYLCASSPRGTGTDTQYFGPGTRLTVL.

This clonotype was found a few times. The genes are TRBV7-3 and TRBJ1-3; a possible D gene is TRBD1 (5 bases). Deletions cut 4 bases from V and 2 bases from J, with 6 bases between. The CDR3 runs 13 residues. The germline V gene encodes CDR1 SGHTA and CDR2 FQGTGA. CDR3 bases: TGTGCCAGCAGCTCCAGGGCTGGAAACACCATATATTTT. It translates to CASSSRAGNTIYF.

A few counts support this clonotype. The chain couples TRBV5-1 to TRBJ2-5; no definite D call. Germline V gives CDR1 SGHRS, CDR2 YFSETQ. CDR3 length: 14 amino acids. Trimming took off 2 bases at V and 4 bases at J, with 12 bases between the two ends. CDR3 DNA: TGCGCCAGCAGCTTATACGAGGCAGCAGAGACCCAGTACTTC. Its translation is CASSLYEAAETQYF.

This clonotype was observed many times. The chain has TRBV7-2 and TRBJ1-2; 7 positions match TRBD1. Germline values: CDR1 SGHTA, CDR2 FQGNSA. CDR3 length: 14 residues. V shed 1 base and J 4 bases; nucleotides not matched to a gene: 3. In nucleotides, the CDR3 is TGTGCCAGCAGCTTAGGGACAGGAGCCTATGGCTACACCTTC. Amino acid sequence: CASSLGTGAYGYTF.

This clonotype was observed a handful of times. The chain combines TRBV12-3 or TRBV12-4 with TRBJ2-2; tentatively, D is TRBD1 (6 bases). The CDR3 loop spans 14 amino acids. V was clipped by 6 bases and J by 2 bases, with 10 bases between them. The CDR3 is CASSGTPNTGELFF. The CDR3 coding sequence is TGTGCCAGCAGCGGGACACCAAACACCGGGGAGCTGTTTTTT.

The chain has TRBV3-1 and TRBJ1-2; D remains ambiguous. V lost 0 bases and J lost 5, with 4 bases in between. The CDR3 is 12 residues long. In germline, CDR1 is LGHDT, CDR2 YNNKEL (reference sequence). Here the CDR3 DNA reads TGTGCCAGCAGCCAAGATATTTATGGCTACACCTTC. Protein sequence: CASSQDIYGYTF.

This clonotype has a handful of counts. The chain combines TRBV5-4 with TRBJ2-7; 7 bases fit TRBD1. This CDR3 spans 15 amino acids. Germline V gene lookup returns CDR1 SGHNT and CDR2 YYREEE (reference sequence). J was trimmed by 0 bases and V by 4 bases; bases with no gene match: 7. In DNA, the CDR3 is TGTGCCAGCAGCGACAGGGAAGGGATCTCCTACGAGCAGTACGTC. It yields the protein CASSDREGISYEQYV.

The chain has TRBV7-9 and TRBJ2-7, with no clear D. The CDR3 is 14 amino acids. CDR1 and CDR2 from the germline V gene are SEHNR and FQNEAQ (reference sequence). V was shortened by 3 bases and J by 5 bases, with 14 bases between the two germline ends. CDR3 loop: CASSLVGFIDEQYF. CDR3 DNA sequence: TGTGCCAGCAGCTTGGTAGGGTTCATTGACGAGCAGTACTTC.

This clonotype was counted a few times. The rearrangement uses TRBV2 and TRBJ2-1, with 10 bases aligning to TRBD2. The germline CDR1 and CDR2 sequences are SNHLY and FYNNEI. The CDR3 consists of 15 residues. With 4 bases clipped from V and 4 bases from J, the junction kept 4 bases outside the gene matches. Here the CDR3 DNA reads TGTGCCAGCAGTGTAGAAGCGGGGGGGTACAATGAGCAGTTCTTC. This translates into CASSVEAGGYNEQFF.

The rearrangement links TRBV5-1 to TRBJ2-5; no clear D. The V end lost 5 bases, the J end lost 4 bases, and 15 bases lay between the germline ends. Per the germline V gene, CDR1 is SGHRS and CDR2 is YFSETQ. The CDR3 extends over 14 amino acids. The DNA of the CDR3 is TGCGCCAGCAGGGAGAGACCCTCGGGAGAGACCCAGTACTTC. Its translation: CASRERPSGETQYF.

In its sample, this clonotype was seen a few times. This chain joins TRBV7-2 and TRBJ2-4, with 7 bases identical to TRBD1. The CDR3 contains 14 residues. V lost 3 bases and J lost 6; bases outside the gene matches: 5. Germline lookup yields CDR1 SGHTA and CDR2 FQGNSA. The CDR3 here is CASSFSTGTNIQYF. CDR3 coding DNA: TGTGCCAGCAGCTTCTCGACAGGGACAAACATTCAGTACTTC.

This sequence joins TRBV10-3 and TRBJ2-7; 7 bases line up with TRBD2. The CDR3 covers 16 residues. Germline V gene lookup returns CDR1 ENHRY and CDR2 SYGVKD. V dropped 8 bases and J dropped 0; count of bases not matched to a gene: 13. CDR3 bases: TGTGCCATCCGTAAATCGGAGGGGACTATCTCCTACGAGCAGTACTTC. This translates into CAIRKSEGTISYEQYF.

The rearrangement joins TRBV20-1 to TRBJ1-5, with D perhaps matching TRBD1 (6 bases). Germline V gene sequence: CDR1 DFQATT, CDR2 SNEGSKA (reference sequence). The V gene lost 2 bases and the J gene lost 2 bases, with 7 bases spanning the gap. The length of the CDR3 is 13 residues. CDR3 residues: CSARRTGNQPQHF. CDR3 bases: TGCAGTGCTAGAAGGACAGGCAATCAGCCCCAGCATTTT.

The table lists this clonotype with many counts. The J gene is TRBJ2-3, the V gene TRBV4-3, with D hard to call. With 0 bases removed from V and 6 bases from J, the gap between germline ends came to 10 bases. Germline CDR1 and CDR2: LGHNA and YSLEER. This CDR3 has 14 residues. The CDR3 loop reads CASSQDALRDTQYF. DNA for the CDR3: TGCGCCAGCAGCCAAGATGCCCTTCGGGATACGCAGTATTTT.

This clonotype was seen more than once but under ten times. The V call is TRBV11-2, the J call TRBJ2-3; tentatively, D is TRBD1 (5 bases). The length of the CDR3 is 15 residues. Trimming removed 7 bases from V and 2 bases from J, with 16 bases in between. Germline values: CDR1 SGHAT, CDR2 FQNNGV. The CDR3 DNA is TGTGCCAGCACACCTGGGGCTACCCCCACAGATACGCAGTATTTT. Translated, it gives CASTPGATPTDTQYF.

This clonotype has only a few counts. The chain joins TRBV6-5 to TRBJ2-7; TRBD1 or TRBD2 may be the D gene (6 bases each). The CDR3 has 13 residues. Germline V gene lookup returns CDR1 MNHEY and CDR2 SVGAGI. Deletions cut 4 bases from V and 1 base from J, with 8 bases between. CDR3 coding DNA: TGTGCCAGCAGTTGGGGGGCATCCTACGAGCAGTACGTC. Translating gives CASSWGASYEQYV.

This clonotype was seen many times. CDR3 protein: CASSLMGRGYTF. Written as DNA, the CDR3 is TGTGCCAGCAGCCTAATGGGGAGGGGCTACACCTTC. The chain carries TRBV7-2 and TRBJ1-2; D uncertain. Germline CDR1 is SGHTA and CDR2 is FQGNSA. The CDR3 is 12 residues long. Trimming pared 5 bases from V and 8 bases from J, leaving 12 bases between.

In this sample, this clonotype turned up a few times. This chain uses TRBV6-5 with TRBJ1-5, with a tentative D call TRBD1 (6 bases). Germline lookup yields CDR1 MNHEY and CDR2 SVGAGI. Trimming shortened V by 6 bases and J by 8 bases, and 23 bases separated the two germline ends. The CDR3 has 16 residues. This CDR3 reads CASSPRRGRIGEPQHF. DNA for the CDR3: TGTGCCAGCAGCCCACGCAGGGGCCGCATCGGAGAGCCCCAGCATTTT.

CDR3 bases: TGTGCCAGCAGCTTAGATCGGGCGGGAGAGCAGTACTTC. This sequence encodes CASSLDRAGEQYF. The chain joins TRBV11-2 to TRBJ2-7; maybe TRBD2 (6 bases). CDR3 size: 13 residues. The germline CDR1 and CDR2 sequences are SGHAT and FQNNGV. Trimming stripped 0 bases from V and 7 bases from J, with 10 bases between.

At least ten counts were recorded for this clonotype. The chain links TRBV5-1 to TRBJ2-1; D uncertain. The germline gives CDR1 SGHRS, CDR2 YFSETQ. This CDR3 has 14 amino acids. V lost 1 base and J lost 3, with 8 bases in between. The CDR3 DNA is TGCGCCAGCAGCTTGCATGGGAACTACAATGAGCAGTTCTTC. Translation gives CASSLHGNYNEQFF.

This clonotype has just a few counts. V is TRBV12-3 or TRBV12-4 and J is TRBJ1-2, with no clear D. Trimming removed 3 bases at V and 8 bases at J, with 19 bases between. The CDR3 totals 15 residues. CDR3 sequence (DNA): TGTGCCAGCAGTTTGGTCATGGCAGTACCTCGGGGCTACACCTTC. It translates to CASSLVMAVPRGYTF.

This clonotype has only a few counts. V usage is TRBV28 and J usage is TRBJ2-1; tentatively, D is TRBD1 or TRBD2 (7 bases each). With 3 bases removed from V and 8 bases from J, the gap between germline ends came to 23 bases. From germline, CDR1 is MDHEN and CDR2 SYDVKM. The CDR3 has 17 residues. The CDR3 DNA reads as TGTGCCAGCAGTTTCCTTGGCCCAAGCAGGGGGAGGGATGAGCAGTTCTTC. Protein sequence: CASSFLGPSRGRDEQFF.

Only a few counts were recorded for this clonotype. The chain combines TRBV7-9 with TRBJ1-3, with D possibly TRBD1 on 5 matching bases. Deletions cut 5 bases from V and 6 bases from J, with 14 bases between. Germline V gives CDR1 SEHNR, CDR2 FQNEAQ (reference sequence). This CDR3 comprises 14 residues. CDR3 in DNA: TGTGCCAGCAGCCCCGAATTAGGGGAAAACACCATATATTTT. It specifies CASSPELGENTIYF.

The chain links TRBV29-1 to TRBJ1-1; D is possibly TRBD1 (5 bases). V was pared by 7 bases and J by 1 base, with 10 bases between. The CDR3 runs 12 residues. The V gene's germline CDR1 is SQVTM and CDR2 ANQGSEA. The CDR3 nucleotides read TGCAGCGCCATGACAGCGAACACTGAAGCTTTCTTT. It encodes CSAMTANTEAFF.

This clonotype was counted between two and nine times. A much larger clone is a single base away; this may be a read error. The V gene is TRBV5-1, the J gene TRBJ2-5; weak D call: TRBD1 (5 bases). The CDR3 is made up of 13 amino acids. CDR1 is SGHRS, CDR2 YFSETQ, per germline. The ends were cut back, 0 bases at V and 4 bases at J, with 7 bases in the middle. The CDR3 region has the DNA TGCGCCAGCAGCTTGGGACAGCCAGAGACCCAGTACTTC. Its protein is CASSLGQPETQYF.

This clonotype was picked up a small number of times. The rearrangement joins TRBV5-1 to TRBJ1-4; TRBD1 aligns across 8 bases. Trimming at V came to 0 bases and at J to 8 bases, leaving 6 bases not matched to a gene. The V gene's germline CDR1 is SGHRS and CDR2 YFSETQ. CDR3 length equals 15 residues. CDR3 nucleotides: TGCGCCAGCAGCTTGGGGCCCAGGGGGCAGGAAAAACTGTTTTTT. Its translation is CASSLGPRGQEKLFF.